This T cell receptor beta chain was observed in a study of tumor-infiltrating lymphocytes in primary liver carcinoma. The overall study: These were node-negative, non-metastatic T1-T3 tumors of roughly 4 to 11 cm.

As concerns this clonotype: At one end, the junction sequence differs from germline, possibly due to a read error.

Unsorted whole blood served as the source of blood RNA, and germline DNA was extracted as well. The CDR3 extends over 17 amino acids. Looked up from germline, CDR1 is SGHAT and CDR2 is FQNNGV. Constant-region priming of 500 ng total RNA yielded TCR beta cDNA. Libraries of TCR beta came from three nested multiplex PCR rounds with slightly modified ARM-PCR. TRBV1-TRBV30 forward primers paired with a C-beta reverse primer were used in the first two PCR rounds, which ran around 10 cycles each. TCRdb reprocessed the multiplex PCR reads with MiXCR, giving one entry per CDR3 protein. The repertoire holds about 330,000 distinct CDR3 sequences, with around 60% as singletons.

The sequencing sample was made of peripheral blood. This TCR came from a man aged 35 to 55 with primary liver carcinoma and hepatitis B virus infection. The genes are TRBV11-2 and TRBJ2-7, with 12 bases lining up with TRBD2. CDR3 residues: CAGSLNAGTSGRYEQYF. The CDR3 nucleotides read TGTGCCGGCAGCCTAAACGCCGGTACTAGCGGGAGGTACGAGCAGTACTTC.